This T cell receptor beta chain was obtained from a study of cytomegalovirus exposure and HLA in healthy donors. Germline V gives CDR1 SGDLS, CDR2 YYNGEE. This CDR3 spans 15 amino acids. With V trimmed by 0 bases and J by 6 bases, 3 bases remained unmatched. PCR employed 60 Vbeta and 13 Jbeta primers. TCRdb's table, derived via immunoSEQ multiplex PCR, lists solely in-frame clones and lacks some. Recorded for this sample: more than 45,000 clones. Sequencing was done on a sample of PBMCs. The chain employs TRBV9 and TRBJ2-3; 11 bases are a match to TRBD2. The sequence came from a male donor in good health and CMV-seronegative. The CDR3: CASSVETSGVDTQYF. CDR3 nucleotides: TGTGCCAGCAGCGTAGAGACTAGCGGGGTTGATACGCAGTATTTT.